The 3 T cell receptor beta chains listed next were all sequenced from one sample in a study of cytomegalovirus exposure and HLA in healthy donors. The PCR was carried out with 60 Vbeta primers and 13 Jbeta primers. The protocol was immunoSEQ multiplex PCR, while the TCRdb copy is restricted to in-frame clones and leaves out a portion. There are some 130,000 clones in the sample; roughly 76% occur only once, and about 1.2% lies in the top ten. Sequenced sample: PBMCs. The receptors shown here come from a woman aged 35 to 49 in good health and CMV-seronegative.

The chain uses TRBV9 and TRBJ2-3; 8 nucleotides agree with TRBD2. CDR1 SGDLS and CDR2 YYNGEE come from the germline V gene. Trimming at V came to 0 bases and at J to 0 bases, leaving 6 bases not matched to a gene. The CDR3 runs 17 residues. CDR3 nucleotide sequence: TGTGCCAGCAGCGTAGGCCGAACTAGCGGAAGCACAGATACGCAGTATTTT. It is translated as CASSVGRTSGSTDTQYF.

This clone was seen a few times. Written as DNA, the CDR3 is TGTGCCAGCAGTGCCAGGGGGCGAATTGATTCACCCCTCCACTTT. Protein sequence: CASSARGRIDSPLHF. This sequence joins TRBV6-4 and TRBJ1-6; 8 bases match TRBD1. Trimming removed 4 bases from V and 8 bases from J; junction bases left unmatched: 7. CDR3 length: 15 residues. Germline lookup yields CDR1 MRHNA and CDR2 SNTAGT.

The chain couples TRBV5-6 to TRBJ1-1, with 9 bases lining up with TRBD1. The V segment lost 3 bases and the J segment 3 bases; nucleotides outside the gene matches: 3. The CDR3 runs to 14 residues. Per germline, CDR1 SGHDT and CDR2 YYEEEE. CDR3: CASSYRGLDTEAFF. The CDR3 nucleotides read TGTGCCAGCAGCTACAGGGGGCTTGACACTGAAGCTTTCTTT.